This T cell receptor beta chain was recorded in a study of blood T cell repertoires in COVID-19. The overall study: Samples taken during acute and convalescent COVID-19 were collected in the United States, Italy and Spain. The cDNA or gDNA used as material had been derived from T cells, B-cell-depleted T cells, or PBMCs.

In the original analysis: Counts of nucleated cells, estimated from reference gene primer amplification, were obtained. Profiling relied on immunoSEQ multiplex PCR, and the TCRdb table lists in-frame clones only, not all of them. V and J calls and clone size follow that table, whereas D and trimming were derived from the DNA. The sample lists about 270,000 clones, approximately 80% seen once, with 8% to 9.5% in the top ten. J gave up 4 bases and V 3 bases, and 5 bases lay outside the gene matches. Germline V gene data show CDR1 as LNHDA and CDR2 as SQIVND (reference sequence). The CDR3 contains 14 residues.

This TCR derives from a human donor in a cohort sampled during active COVID-19. The sample comprised peripheral blood. J is TRBJ1-2 and V is TRBV19; TRBD1 agrees at 7 bases. The CDR3 reads CASSIGQALYGYTF. CDR3 DNA: TGTGCCAGTAGTATCGGACAGGCGCTCTATGGCTACACCTTC.